These T cell receptor beta chains were read from a single sample in a study of T cell repertoires in ileal Crohn's disease. Sequencing was performed with immunoSEQ multiplex PCR; in TCRdb, only in-frame clones are kept and a portion is missing. Of around 5,200 clones in the sample, approximately 80% were seen once. Sequenced input: ileal tissue. These receptors came from an adult with Crohn's disease. CDR3s include the opening cysteine and the closing phenylalanine or tryptophan. A D gene is named only where the DNA matches it firmly. The size of a clone is reported for some rows only, either as once, few or many, or as a class for expanded clones.

J,size,D,V,CDR3,DNA
TRBJ2-1,.,TRBD1,TRBV2,CASRKDRASYNEQFF,TGTGCCAGCAGGAAGGACAGGGCATCCTACAATGAGCAGTTCTTC
TRBJ1-1,.,.,TRBV28,CASSLLVQGNTEAFF,TGTGCCAGCAGTTTATTGGTACAGGGCAACACTGAAGCTTTCTTT
TRBJ2-7,.,TRBD2,TRBV5-1,CASSLARLAGGHFVPYEQYF,TGCGCCAGCAGCTTGGCGCGACTAGCGGGAGGGCATTTTGTTCCCTACGAGCAGTACTTC
TRBJ2-1,.,.,TRBV2,CASSEARGPTKEQFF,TGTGCCAGCAGCGAGGCAAGGGGCCCCACAAAGGAGCAGTTCTTC
TRBJ1-1,.,.,TRBV14,CASSQIQGTEAFF,TGTGCCAGCAGCCAGATACAGGGAACTGAAGCTTTCTTT
TRBJ1-1,once,TRBD1,TRBV6-6,CASSYSRQGAEAFF,TGTGCCAGCAGTTACTCTAGACAGGGCGCTGAAGCTTTCTTT
TRBJ1-6,.,.,TRBV4-3,CASSRGGGINDNSPLHF,TGCGCCAGCAGCCGGGGGGGCGGTATAAACGATAATTCACCCCTCCACTTT
TRBJ2-1,.,TRBD2,TRBV5-4,CASSTGTSGSYNEQFF,TGTGCCAGCAGCACCGGGACTAGCGGTTCCTACAATGAGCAGTTCTTC
TRBJ2-7,.,TRBD1,TRBV28,CASRGGQAFSYEQYF,TGTGCCAGCAGAGGTGGACAGGCCTTCTCCTACGAGCAGTACTTC
TRBJ2-7,.,.,TRBV5-1,CASSTGTLTYEQYF,TGCGCCAGCAGCACCGGGACACTGACCTACGAGCAGTACTTC
TRBJ1-5,.,.,TRBV9,CASSQGYNQPQHF,TGTGCCAGCAGCCAGGGTTACAATCAGCCCCAGCATTTT
TRBJ2-1,.,.,TRBV11-3,CASSRQSQNSYNEQFF,TGTGCCAGCAGCCGACAGAGCCAAAATTCCTACAATGAGCAGTTCTTC
TRBJ1-5,.,TRBD1,TRBV19,CASRGQGNQPQHF,TGTGCCAGTAGGGGACAGGGCAATCAGCCCCAGCATTTT
TRBJ2-7,once,.,TRBV10-3,CAISGQQSSYEQYF,TGTGCCATCAGTGGACAGCAGAGCTCCTACGAGCAGTACTTC
TRBJ2-1,.,TRBD1,TRBV19,CASTSLDRALHNEQFF,TGTGCCAGTACCTCACTCGACAGGGCCCTTCACAATGAGCAGTTCTTC
TRBJ2-6,.,TRBD1,TRBV5-1,CATTGGGSGGANVLTF,TGCGCCACGACAGGGGGGGGCTCAGGAGGGGCCAACGTCCTGACTTTC
TRBJ2-7,.,.,TRBV6-1,CASSSLYEQYF,TGTGCCAGCAGTTCCCTCTACGAGCAGTACTTC
TRBJ2-1,.,.,TRBV7-6,CASSIDGTLPNEQFF,TGTGCCAGCAGCATTGACGGGACTCTTCCTAATGAGCAGTTCTTC
TRBJ2-2,.,TRBD2,TRBV9,CASSARTSGRLYTGELFF,TGTGCCAGCAGCGCCCGGACTAGCGGGAGGCTTTACACCGGGGAGCTGTTTTTT
TRBJ1-1,.,.,TRBV27,CASNDRRLNTEAFF,TGTGCCAGCAACGACAGGCGACTGAACACTGAAGCTTTCTTT
TRBJ2-3,few,TRBD2,TRBV7-2,CASSSGTSGTDTQYF,TGTGCCAGCAGCTCCGGGACTAGCGGCACAGATACGCAGTATTTT
TRBJ1-1,.,.,TRBV7-9,CASSSATENTEAFF,TGTGCCAGCAGCTCGGCGACAGAGAACACTGAAGCTTTCTTT
TRBJ2-1,.,TRBD2,TRBV27,CASSLSSSGRAFFF,TGTGCCAGCAGTTTATCGTCTAGCGGGAGGGCCTTTTTCTTC
TRBJ2-5,.,.,TRBV18,CASSRTPRETQYF,TGTGCCAGCTCAAGGACTCCCCGGGAGACCCAGTACTTC
TRBJ1-2,once,.,TRBV7-8,CASSLVRQGGGYTF,TGTGCCAGCAGCCTGGTTCGGCAGGGAGGCGGCTACACCTTC
TRBJ2-6,.,TRBD2,TRBV5-1,CASSLGGGSGANVLTF,TGCGCCAGCAGCTTGGGGGGGGGCTCTGGGGCCAACGTCCTGACTTTC
TRBJ1-2,.,.,TRBV7-2,CASSLARRAGGYTF,TGTGCCAGCAGCTTAGCGCGCAGGGCTGGAGGCTACACCTTC
TRBJ1-1,.,.,TRBV6-4,CASSATGTPPALIF,TGTGCCAGCAGTGCAACAGGTACTCCTCCGGCCCTTATTTTT
TRBJ2-7,.,.,TRBV7-9,CASSSDTSSYEQYF,TGTGCCAGCAGCTCGGACACCAGCTCCTACGAGCAGTACTTC
TRBJ2-7,.,TRBD1,TRBV9,CASSVTGGFYEQYF,TGTGCCAGCAGCGTAACAGGGGGATTCTACGAGCAGTACTTC
TRBJ2-3,.,TRBD1,TRBV6-1,CASSEDRGRGTDTQYF,TGTGCCAGCAGTGAGGACAGGGGGCGAGGCACAGATACGCAGTATTTT